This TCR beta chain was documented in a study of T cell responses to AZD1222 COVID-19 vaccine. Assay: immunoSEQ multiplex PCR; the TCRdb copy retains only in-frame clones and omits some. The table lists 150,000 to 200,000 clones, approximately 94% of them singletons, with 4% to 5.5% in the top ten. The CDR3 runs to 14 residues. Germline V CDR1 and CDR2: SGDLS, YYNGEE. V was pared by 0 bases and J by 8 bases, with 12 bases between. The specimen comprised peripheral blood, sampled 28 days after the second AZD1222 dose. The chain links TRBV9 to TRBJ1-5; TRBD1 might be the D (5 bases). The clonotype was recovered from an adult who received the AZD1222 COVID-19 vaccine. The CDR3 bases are TGTGCCAGCAGCGTAGGACAGCAGTTAGAGCCCCAGCATTTT. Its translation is CASSVGQQLEPQHF.